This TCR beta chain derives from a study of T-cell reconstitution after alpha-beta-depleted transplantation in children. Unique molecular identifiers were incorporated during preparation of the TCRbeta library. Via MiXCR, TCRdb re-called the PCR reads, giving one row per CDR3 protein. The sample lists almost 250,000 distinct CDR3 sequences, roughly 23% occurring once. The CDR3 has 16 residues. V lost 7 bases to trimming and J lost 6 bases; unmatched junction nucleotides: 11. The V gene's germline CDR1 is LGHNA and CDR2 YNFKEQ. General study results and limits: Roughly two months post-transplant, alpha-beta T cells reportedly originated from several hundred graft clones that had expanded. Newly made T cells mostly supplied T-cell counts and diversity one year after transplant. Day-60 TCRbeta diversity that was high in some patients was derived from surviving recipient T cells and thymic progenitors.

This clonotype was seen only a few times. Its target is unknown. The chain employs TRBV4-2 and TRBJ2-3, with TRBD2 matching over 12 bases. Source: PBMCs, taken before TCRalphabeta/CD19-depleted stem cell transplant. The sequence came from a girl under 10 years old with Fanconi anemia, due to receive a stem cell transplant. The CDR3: CASNPILAGGGDTQYF. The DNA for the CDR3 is TGTGCCAGCAACCCAATACTAGCGGGGGGCGGCGATACGCAGTATTTT.